These 30 T cell receptor beta chains were sequenced from one sample in a study of identifying expanded T cells in peripheral blood. Produced via immunoSEQ multiplex PCR; TCRdb's table is partial and in-frame only. The data hold about 82,000 clones, with roughly 90% observed a single time. Input material: blood. The source of these receptors is a person between 18 and 70 years old in good health.

This chain joins TRBV23-1 and TRBJ1-2; 9 bases agree with TRBD1. TRBV23-1 qualifies as an ORF whose function is uncertain. The CDR3 contains 16 residues. V dropped 3 bases and J dropped 4; count of bases not matched to a gene: 9. The DNA of the CDR3 is TGCGCCAGCAGTCAGAGCGAGACAGGGGGAACCTATGGCTACACCTTC. Translated, it gives CASSQSETGGTYGYTF.

The genes are TRBV29-1 and TRBJ1-2; TRBD1 matches 8 bases. Looked up from germline, CDR1 is SQVTM and CDR2 is ANQGSEA. V lost 7 bases and J lost 8; bases outside the gene matches: 12. The CDR3 covers 13 residues. For the CDR3, the DNA is TGCAGCGGATTTCAGGGGGCCCAGGGAGGCTACACCTTC. Translating it yields CSGFQGAQGGYTF.

The CDR3 here is CASSRGLRTDTQYF. The CDR3 region has the DNA TGTGCCAGCTCACGAGGGTTGAGAACAGATACGCAGTATTTT. The chain has TRBV18 and TRBJ2-3, with D maybe TRBD2 (5 bases). The germline gives CDR1 KGHSH, CDR2 LQKENI. The V gene lost 4 bases and the J gene lost 3 bases, with 11 bases spanning the gap. This CDR3 is built from 14 residues. Filled out from reference TRBV18 and TRBJ2-3, the complete variable domain reads NAGVMQNPRHLVRRRGQEARLRCSPMKGHSHVYWYRQLPEEGLKFMVYLQKENIIDESGMPKERFSAEFPKEGPSILRIQQVVRGDSAAYFCASSRGLRTDTQYFGPGTRLTVL.

The CDR3 is CASSTYPSGSLGEQFF. The CDR3 DNA follows: TGTGCCAGCAGCACCTACCCTAGCGGGAGCCTCGGTGAGCAGTTCTTC. The chain combines TRBV11-2 with TRBJ2-1, with 10 bases aligning to TRBD2. The CDR3 runs to 16 residues. Germline CDR1 SGHAT, CDR2 FQNNGV. The J segment lost 9 bases and the V segment lost 5 bases, leaving 13 bases of the junction unmatched. Supplemented by reference TRBV11-2 and TRBJ2-1, the full variable domain reads EAGVAQSPRYKIIEKRQSVAFWCNPISGHATLYWYQQILGQGPKLLIQFQNNGVVDDSQLPKDRFSAERLKGVDSTLKIQPAKLEDSAVYLCASSTYPSGSLGEQFFGPGTRLTVL.

The V and J genes are TRBV6-6 and TRBJ1-5; D gene ambiguous. The germline V gene encodes CDR1 MNHNY and CDR2 SVGAGI (reference sequence). The CDR3 runs 14 residues. The V end was cut by 0 bases, the J end by 5 bases, with 8 bases between. The CDR3 loop reads CASSYSGGYQPQHF. CDR3 DNA: TGTGCCAGCAGTTACTCGGGCGGCTATCAGCCCCAGCATTTT.

The rearrangement links TRBV5-8 to TRBJ2-5; 9 positions agree with TRBD2. The J call is uncertain, as TRBJ2-7 better fits the DNA end. The CDR3 has 14 residues. The germline CDR1 and CDR2 sequences are SGHTS and YDEGEE. Here the CDR3 reads CASSLSGSGYEQYF. CDR3 DNA sequence: TGTGCCAGCAGCCTTAGCGGGAGTGGGTACGAGCAGTACTTC.

This chain joins TRBV11-2 and TRBJ1-1; 7 bases fit TRBD1. Germline V gives CDR1 SGHAT, CDR2 FQNNGV. The junction had 4 bases not matched to a gene; V was cut back by 5 bases and J by 1 base. The CDR3 runs to 14 residues. CDR3 in DNA: TGTGCCAGCAGCAACAGGGGTGGGAACACTGAAGCTTTCTTT. It codes for CASSNRGGNTEAFF.

The chain recombines TRBV7-7 with TRBJ2-3; D gene ambiguous. From germline, CDR1 is SSHAT and CDR2 FNYEAQ (reference sequence). Trimming took off 9 bases at V and 5 bases at J, with 15 bases between the two ends. The CDR3 contains 13 residues. The CDR3 nucleotides are TGTGCCAGAAGAGGAAAGGCCATAGATACGCAGTATTTT. It codes for CARRGKAIDTQYF.

The chain couples TRBV6-9 to TRBJ2-7; the D is unclear. Germline CDR1 reads MNHGY; CDR2 reads SVAAGI. CDR3 length: 10 amino acids. V was cut by 9 bases and J by 7 bases, with 10 bases left in between. The CDR3 spells CASGIGEQYF. The CDR3 nucleotides are TGTGCCAGTGGAATAGGGGAGCAGTACTTC.

This chain links TRBV5-6 with TRBJ2-5, with D perhaps matching TRBD2 (6 bases). The CDR3 consists of 12 residues. V lost 4 bases and J lost 5, with 9 bases in between. Germline V gives CDR1 SGHDT, CDR2 YYEEEE. In DNA, the CDR3 is TGTGCCAGCAGCGGGACTCTGGAGACCCAGTACTTC. Residues: CASSGTLETQYF. Drawing the rest from reference TRBV5-6 and TRBJ2-5, the complete variable domain is DAGVTQSPTHLIKTRGQQVTLRCSPKSGHDTVSWYQQALGQGPQFIFQYYEEEERQRGNFPDRFSGHQFPNYSSELNVNALLLGDSALYLCASSGTLETQYFGPGTRLLVL.

The chain couples TRBV7-2 to TRBJ2-5; maybe TRBD2 (6 bases). V lost 10 bases, J lost 7 bases, and 16 bases lay in between. There are 12 residues in the CDR3. Germline V lookup: CDR1 SGHTA, CDR2 FQGNSA. The CDR3 is CATLGRGGTQYF. The CDR3 nucleotides read TGTGCCACCCTAGGTCGGGGAGGGACCCAGTACTTC.

This chain connects TRBV14 to TRBJ2-1; TRBD2 agrees at 7 bases. Per the germline V gene, CDR1 is SGHDN and CDR2 is FVKESK. CDR3 length: 16 residues. Losses at the gene ends were 0 bases for V and 5 bases for J; bases not matched to a gene: 7. The CDR3 here is CASSQEHGTTNNEQFF. The CDR3 nucleotides are TGTGCCAGCAGCCAAGAACACGGGACTACTAACAATGAGCAGTTCTTC. The full variable domain, rest sourced from reference TRBV14 and TRBJ2-1, is EAGVTQFPSHSVIEKGQTVTLRCDPISGHDNLYWYRRVMGKEIKFLLHFVKESKQDESGMPNNRFLAERTGGTYSTLKVQPAELEDSGVYFCASSQEHGTTNNEQFFGPGTRLTVL.

This clone has a handful of counts. The chain joins TRBV18 to TRBJ1-4, with D perhaps TRBD1 (5 bases). This CDR3 is built from 15 residues. V was clipped by 6 bases and J by 2 bases, with 13 bases between them. CDR1 is KGHSH and CDR2 is LQKENI in the germline V gene. CDR3 protein: CASSLQGGTNEKLFF. The CDR3 DNA sequence: TGTGCCAGCTCCCTGCAGGGTGGCACTAATGAAAAACTGTTTTTT. Full variable domain (missing parts from reference TRBV18 and TRBJ1-4): NAGVMQNPRHLVRRRGQEARLRCSPMKGHSHVYWYRQLPEEGLKFMVYLQKENIIDESGMPKERFSAEFPKEGPSILRIQQVVRGDSAAYFCASSLQGGTNEKLFFGSGTQLSVL.

The chain recombines TRBV25-1 with TRBJ1-5; D not resolved. CDR3 length equals 14 residues. Germline V gene data show CDR1 as MGHDK and CDR2 as SYGVNS. Trimming took 3 bases from V and 5 from J, leaving 11 bases between them. The CDR3 sequence: CASSDDGPHQPQHF. The DNA for the CDR3 is TGTGCCAGCAGTGACGACGGACCTCATCAGCCCCAGCATTTT.

The rearrangement links TRBV19 to TRBJ2-2; no clear D. The CDR3 is made up of 16 amino acids. Per germline, CDR1 LNHDA and CDR2 SQIVND (reference sequence). Between the trimmed V and J ends, which lost 3 bases and 5 bases, there was a span of 16 bases. This CDR3 reads CASSISARKLTGELFF. The CDR3 DNA reads TGTGCCAGTAGTATCAGCGCCAGAAAATTGACCGGGGAGCTGTTTTTT.

The CDR3 spells CASSQDRAILYF. As DNA, the CDR3 is TGCGCCAGCAGCCAAGATAGGGCTATACTTTACTTC. This chain connects TRBV4-1 to TRBJ2-7; D unclear. Germline-derived CDR1 and CDR2 are MGHRA and YSYEKL. The CDR3 is 12 residues long. Trimming took 0 bases from V and 13 from J, leaving 13 bases between them.

The chain joins TRBV7-8 to TRBJ1-1; no definite D call. The V gene lost 4 bases and the J gene lost 1 base, with 10 bases spanning the gap. Germline lookup yields CDR1 SGHVS and CDR2 FQNEAQ. The CDR3 totals 14 residues. The CDR3 loop reads CASSSKGWNTEAFF. CDR3 nucleotides: TGTGCCAGCAGCTCGAAAGGGTGGAACACTGAAGCTTTCTTT.

The genes are TRBV28 and TRBJ1-5, with 7 bases aligning to TRBD1. The CDR3 has 15 residues. V dropped 2 bases and J dropped 5; count of bases not matched to a gene: 6. CDR1 MDHEN and CDR2 SYDVKM come from the germline V gene. CDR3 loop: CASSLRGGMDQPQHF. As DNA, the CDR3 is TGTGCCAGCAGTTTAAGAGGGGGCATGGATCAGCCCCAGCATTTT.

V and J are TRBV6-6 and TRBJ1-6, with no clear D. Germline V gene sequence: CDR1 MNHNY, CDR2 SVGAGI (reference sequence). Between the trimmed V and J ends, which lost 0 bases and 3 bases, there was a span of 3 bases. The CDR3 totals 14 residues. The CDR3 region has the DNA TGTGCCAGCAGTTACTCGGACTATAATTCACCCCTCCACTTT. This gives the protein CASSYSDYNSPLHF.

This clone was picked up one time. The rearrangement links TRBV6-1 to TRBJ2-6; possibly TRBD1 or TRBD2 for D (6 bases each). CDR3 length equals 22 residues. V lost 5 bases to trimming and J lost 0 bases, with 29 bases between them. Germline CDR1 MNHNS, CDR2 SASEGT. CDR3 sequence (DNA): TGTGCCAGCAGTAAAGGGAGGATTGGGACCAGGGGCCTCAGCTCTGGGGCCAACGTCCTGACTTTC. As protein: CASSKGRIGTRGLSSGANVLTF.

The chain recombines TRBV5-1 with TRBJ1-4; TRBD1 aligns across 9 bases. The CDR3 extends over 14 amino acids. J was trimmed by 6 bases and V by 4 bases; bases with no gene match: 4. Germline CDR1 and CDR2: SGHRS and YFSETQ. The CDR3 sequence is CASSHRGQDEKLFF. For the CDR3, the DNA is TGCGCCAGCAGCCACAGGGGGCAGGATGAAAAACTGTTTTTT.

The V call is TRBV5-5, the J call TRBJ2-5; D possibly uses TRBD1 or TRBD2 (5 bases each). This CDR3 is 14 amino acids long. V lost 0 bases to trimming and J lost 2 bases, with 8 bases between them. Germline V gene sequence: CDR1 SGHKS, CDR2 YYEKEE (reference sequence). CDR3 DNA: TGTGCCAGCAGCTTGGTATGGGGGCAAGAGACCCAGTACTTC. This translates into CASSLVWGQETQYF.

J is TRBJ1-2 and V is TRBV7-2, with no clear D. This CDR3 region has 14 residues. V shed 3 bases and J shed 10 bases, with 18 bases lying between them. From germline, CDR1 is SGHTA and CDR2 FQGNSA. The CDR3 sequence: CASSFWRQSEVYTF. Written as DNA, the CDR3 is TGTGCCAGCAGCTTTTGGCGGCAGTCGGAAGTCTACACCTTC.

The CDR3 coding sequence is TGTGCCAGCAACCCAGGAGGCCGTCGCTCCTATAATTCACCCCTCCACTTT. Its translation is CASNPGGRRSYNSPLHF. The chain is built from TRBV2 and TRBJ1-6; D not certain. The CDR3 runs 17 residues. V dropped 7 bases and J dropped 0 bases, with 16 bases sitting between them. CDR1 and CDR2 from the germline V gene are SNHLY and FYNNEI.

This clone was seen a single time. V is TRBV6-1 and J is TRBJ1-5; D is ambiguous. Germline-derived CDR1 and CDR2 are MNHNS and SASEGT. V gave up 8 bases and J gave up 0 bases, with 5 bases separating them. The CDR3 runs 12 residues. The DNA for the CDR3 is TGTGCCAGCCGGTATAGCAATCAGCCCCAGCATTTT. Translation gives CASRYSNQPQHF.

The chain is built from TRBV30 and TRBJ1-2, with D perhaps TRBD1 (5 bases). This CDR3 is 15 amino acids long. V was shortened by 4 bases and J by 4 bases, with 19 bases between the two germline ends. Germline lookup yields CDR1 GTSNPN and CDR2 SVGIG (reference sequence). In DNA, the CDR3 is TGTGCCTGGAATGTCGAGAGGAAGGGGTTCTATGGCTACACCTTC. Residues: CAWNVERKGFYGYTF.

The sample holds a few counts of this clone. This chain joins TRBV6-5 and TRBJ2-7; D perhaps matches TRBD1 (5 bases). CDR3 length equals 14 residues. Trimming removed 2 bases from V and 1 base from J, with 9 bases in between. Germline values: CDR1 MNHEY, CDR2 SVGAGI. CDR3 nucleotide sequence: TGTGCCAGCAGTTACGGGGCAGAATCCTACGAGCAGTACTTC. Amino acid sequence: CASSYGAESYEQYF.

The chain carries TRBV2 and TRBJ1-1; D is unresolved. Germline V gives CDR1 SNHLY, CDR2 FYNNEI. The CDR3 extends over 12 amino acids. Deletions cut 7 bases from V and 1 base from J, with 7 bases between. The CDR3 sequence is CASTRKNTEAFF. The CDR3 DNA reads TGTGCCAGCACTAGGAAGAACACTGAAGCTTTCTTT.

The chain employs TRBV5-1 and TRBJ1-4, with D perhaps TRBD1 (5 bases). Per germline, CDR1 SGHRS and CDR2 YFSETQ. Trimming shortened V by 0 bases and J by 0 bases, and 6 bases separated the two germline ends. This CDR3 has 15 residues. CDR3 in amino acids: CASSLGGATNEKLFF. The CDR3 DNA is TGCGCCAGCAGCTTGGGAGGGGCAACTAATGAAAAACTGTTTTTT.

This chain joins TRBV7-9 and TRBJ2-2, with 8 bases matching TRBD1. CDR1 is SEHNR and CDR2 is FQNEAQ in the germline V gene (reference sequence). After removal of 3 bases from V and 6 bases from J, the junction contained 3 bases not matched to a gene. The CDR3 has 14 amino acids. The CDR3 bases are TGTGCCAGCAGCTTGACAGGGGAGGCCGGGGAGCTGTTTTTT. Residues: CASSLTGEAGELFF.